This T cell receptor (beta chain) was recovered during a study of regulatory T cells in long-lasting Graves disease. Study-wide findings and caveats: Newly diagnosed disease favored TRBV20-1 and TRBJ2-1 over persistent disease. Fewer public clonotypes were shared by new patients (around 960) than by persistent patients (about 2,800). The TCR repertoire of persistent Graves' patients was less diverse than that of newly diagnosed ones.

In building TCR beta libraries, iRepertoire HTBI primers were used together with Arm-PCR of CDR3 regions. Original processing methods: Identified segments across samples numbered about 64 TRBV and around 13 TRBJ. In TCRdb, the multiplex PCR reads were re-called with MiXCR into one record per CDR3 protein. TCRdb, rather than the study authors, made the V and J calls. In the table there are 400,000 to 500,000 distinct CDR3 sequences, around 20% of which are singletons. The V gene's germline CDR1 is MDHEN and CDR2 SYDVKM. Trimming removed 4 bases from V and 1 base from J; junction bases left unmatched: 8. CDR3 size: 16 residues. Time point specified: persistent/refractory GD, antithyroid drugs over 5 years with positive TRAb. The TCR library was made from RNA extracted from PBMCs. This clonotype was found many times. The antigen is undetermined.

Material: peripheral blood mononuclear cells (PBMCs), obtained when the disease was refractory, from a patient treated with antithyroid drugs. The rearrangement joins TRBV28 to TRBJ2-7, with 9 bases lining up with TRBD1. This receptor was identified in a female donor with Graves disease. DNA for the CDR3: TGTGCCAGCAGTTCAGACCGGGACAGGGTGTCCTACGAGCAGTACTTC. It translates to CASSSDRDRVSYEQYF.